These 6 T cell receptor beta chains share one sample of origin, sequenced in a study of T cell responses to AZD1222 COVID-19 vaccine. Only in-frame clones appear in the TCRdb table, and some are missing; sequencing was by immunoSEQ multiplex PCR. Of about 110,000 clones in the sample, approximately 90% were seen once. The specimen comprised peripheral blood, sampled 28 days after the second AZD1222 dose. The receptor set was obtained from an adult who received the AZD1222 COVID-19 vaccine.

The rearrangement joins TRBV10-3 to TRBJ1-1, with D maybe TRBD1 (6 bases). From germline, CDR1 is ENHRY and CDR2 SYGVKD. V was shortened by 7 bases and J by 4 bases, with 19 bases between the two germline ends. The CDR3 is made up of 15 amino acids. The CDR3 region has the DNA TGTGCCATCACTCAGACCCAGGACAGCTTCACTGAAGCTTTCTTT. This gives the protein CAITQTQDSFTEAFF.

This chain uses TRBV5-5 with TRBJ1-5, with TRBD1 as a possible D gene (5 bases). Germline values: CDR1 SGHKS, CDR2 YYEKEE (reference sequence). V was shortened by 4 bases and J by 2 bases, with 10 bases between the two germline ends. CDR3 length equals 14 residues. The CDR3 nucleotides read TGTGCCAGCAGCGCGACGGGGGGCAATCAGCCCCAGCATTTT. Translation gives CASSATGGNQPQHF.

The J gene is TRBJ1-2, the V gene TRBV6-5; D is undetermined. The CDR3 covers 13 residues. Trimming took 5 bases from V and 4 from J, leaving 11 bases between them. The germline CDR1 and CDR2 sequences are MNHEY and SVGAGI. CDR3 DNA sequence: TGTGCCAGCAGTCCCGAAAGGCTCTATGGCTACACCTTC. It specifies CASSPERLYGYTF.

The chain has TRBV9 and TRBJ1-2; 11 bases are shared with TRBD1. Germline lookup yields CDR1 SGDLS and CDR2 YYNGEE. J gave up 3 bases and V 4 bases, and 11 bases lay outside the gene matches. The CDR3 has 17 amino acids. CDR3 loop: CASSPPGTGGIDYGYTF. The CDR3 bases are TGTGCCAGCAGCCCTCCGGGGACAGGGGGTATTGACTATGGCTACACCTTC.

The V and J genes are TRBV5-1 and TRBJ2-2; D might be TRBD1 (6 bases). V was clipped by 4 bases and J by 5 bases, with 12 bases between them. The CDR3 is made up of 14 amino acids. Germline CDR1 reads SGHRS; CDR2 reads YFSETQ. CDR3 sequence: CASSTQGMTGELFF. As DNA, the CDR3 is TGCGCCAGCAGCACACAGGGAATGACCGGGGAGCTGTTTTTT.

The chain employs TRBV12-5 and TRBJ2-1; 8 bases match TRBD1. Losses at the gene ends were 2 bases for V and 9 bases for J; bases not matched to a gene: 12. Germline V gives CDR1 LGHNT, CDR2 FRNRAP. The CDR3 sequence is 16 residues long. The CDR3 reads CASGLPPGQVQGEQFF. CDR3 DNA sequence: TGTGCTAGTGGTTTGCCTCCGGGACAGGTGCAGGGTGAGCAGTTCTTC.